A selection of T cell receptor beta chains follows, all from one sample in a study of blood T cell repertoires in COVID-19. Profiled with immunoSEQ multiplex PCR; TCRdb holds only in-frame clones, not every one. The sample contains roughly 130,000 clones, 90% of which appear only once. Sequencing input: peripheral blood. The source is a man aged 45 to 65 with active COVID-19. CDR3s include the opening cysteine and the closing phenylalanine or tryptophan. A D gene is named only where the DNA matches it firmly. Some rows have no size entry. The others give once, few or many, or a class for an expanded clone.

size,J,V,D,CDR3,DNA
NA,TRBJ2-1,TRBV9,TRBD2,CASGVGTSGGDEQFF,TGTGCCAGCGGCGTTGGGACTAGCGGGGGTGATGAGCAGTTCTTC
NA,TRBJ2-3,TRBV11-2,TRBD2,CASSSHPTSGGRRQYF,TGTGCCAGCAGCTCCCACCCGACTAGCGGGGGTCGTCGGCAGTATTTT
NA,TRBJ2-5,TRBV27,TRBD2,CASSLWGGGEETQYF,TGTGCCAGCAGTTTATGGGGGGGTGGAGAAGAGACCCAGTACTTC
NA,TRBJ2-3,TRBV23-1,NA,CASRRESDTQYF,TGCGCCAGCCGCCGGGAGTCAGATACGCAGTATTTT
NA,TRBJ1-2,TRBV19,NA,CASSGDRGTGGYTF,TGTGCCAGTAGTGGCGACAGAGGAACAGGGGGCTACACCTTC
NA,TRBJ1-2,TRBV5-4,TRBD1,CASSLSGQGGYGYTF,TGTGCCAGCAGCTTGTCCGGACAGGGGGGCTATGGCTACACCTTC
NA,TRBJ2-2,TRBV6-5,TRBD2,CASSQRTSGTGELFF,TGTGCCAGCAGCCAGAGGACTAGCGGGACCGGGGAGCTGTTTTTT
few,TRBJ2-5,TRBV4-2,NA,CASSQDLEAETQYF,TGTGCCAGCAGCCAAGATTTAGAGGCAGAGACCCAGTACTTC
NA,TRBJ2-7,TRBV5-1,TRBD1,CASSLMPGTGHDEQYF,TGCGCCAGCAGCCTCATGCCCGGGACAGGTCACGACGAGCAGTACTTC
NA,TRBJ1-5,TRBV19,NA,CASSGTGSRNQPQHF,TGTGCCAGTAGTGGTACAGGGTCGAGAAATCAGCCCCAGCATTTT
NA,TRBJ2-3,TRBV6-2/TRBV6-3,TRBD2,CASSRRTSGSTDTQYF,TGTGCCAGCAGCCGTCGGACTAGCGGGAGCACAGATACGCAGTATTTT
NA,TRBJ2-1,TRBV5-6,TRBD2,CASRPPSGNEQFF,TGTGCCAGCAGACCTCCTAGCGGCAATGAGCAGTTCTTC
NA,TRBJ1-5,TRBV18,TRBD1,CASSQDREHQPQHF,TGTGCCAGCTCACAGGACAGGGAGCACCAGCCCCAGCATTTT
NA,TRBJ2-1,TRBV11-2,NA,CASSLASGYEQFF,TGTGCCAGCAGCCTAGCGTCAGGGTATGAGCAGTTCTTC
NA,TRBJ1-1,TRBV19,NA,CASIRREAGTEAFF,TGTGCCAGTATTCGAAGGGAGGCAGGCACTGAAGCTTTCTTT
NA,TRBJ1-5,TRBV5-1,NA,CASSQFAGQPQHF,TGCGCCAGCAGCCAATTTGCCGGTCAGCCCCAGCATTTT
NA,TRBJ1-2,TRBV19,TRBD1,CASTPRGGGQKKLYYGYTF,TGTGCCAGTACTCCGAGGGGTGGGGGACAGAAGAAGTTGTACTATGGCTACACCTTC
NA,TRBJ1-3,TRBV14,NA,CASSQVAAGNTIYF,TGTGCCAGCAGCCAAGTCGCGGCTGGAAACACCATATATTTT
NA,TRBJ2-1,TRBV24-1,NA,CATSDPDTEQFF,TGTGCCACCAGTGATCCAGACACTGAGCAGTTCTTC
NA,TRBJ2-7,TRBV5-1,TRBD1,CASSWGTGSYEQYF,TGCGCCAGCAGCTGGGGGACAGGGTCCTACGAGCAGTACTTC
NA,TRBJ1-2,TRBV11-3,NA,CASSIAKGGLSYGYTF,TGTGCCAGCAGCATAGCGAAAGGAGGCTTGAGCTATGGCTACACCTTC
NA,TRBJ2-3,TRBV5-1,NA,CASSSGASVLDTQYF,TGCGCCAGCAGCTCTGGGGCTAGCGTCTTAGATACGCAGTATTTT
NA,TRBJ1-1,TRBV7-9,NA,CASSLVPPGDTEAFF,TGTGCCAGCAGCTTAGTCCCACCAGGGGACACTGAAGCTTTCTTT
NA,TRBJ1-4,TRBV20-1,NA,CSASFGSTNEKLFF,TGCAGTGCTAGTTTCGGGTCAACTAATGAAAAACTGTTTTTT
NA,TRBJ2-5,TRBV6-5,NA,CASTGQQETQYF,TGTGCCAGCACCGGACAGCAAGAGACCCAGTACTTC
NA,TRBJ2-5,TRBV2,NA,CASSPLETQYF,TGTGCCAGCAGTCCCCTGGAGACCCAGTACTTC
NA,TRBJ2-7,TRBV11-2,TRBD2,CASSLYGRGGRYEQYF,TGTGCCAGCAGCTTATACGGGCGGGGGGGCCGGTACGAGCAGTACTTC
NA,TRBJ1-1,TRBV5-6,TRBD1,CASSNYRGMNTEAFF,TGTGCCAGCAGCAATTACAGGGGCATGAACACTGAAGCTTTCTTT
NA,TRBJ2-2,TRBV7-6,TRBD2,CASSLTSGGAPTGELFF,TGTGCCAGCAGCTTAACGAGCGGGGGGGCGCCCACCGGGGAGCTGTTTTTT
NA,TRBJ1-2,TRBV5-6,NA,CASSLNREFLDYGYTF,TGTGCCAGCAGCTTAAACAGGGAATTTTTAGATTACGGCTACACCTTC
NA,TRBJ2-3,TRBV3-1/TRBV3-2,NA,CASSQGAGTQYF,TGTGCCAGCAGCCAAGGTGCCGGTACGCAGTATTTT
NA,TRBJ2-1,TRBV27,TRBD1,CASSLLGTGMNEQFF,TGTGCCAGCAGTTTATTAGGGACAGGGATGAATGAGCAGTTCTTC
NA,TRBJ2-2,TRBV5-1,TRBD1,CASRQDRGALTGELFF,TGCGCCAGCAGACAAGACAGGGGGGCCCTCACCGGGGAGCTGTTTTTT
NA,TRBJ2-3,TRBV5-1,TRBD1,CASSPDRVDTQYF,TGCGCCAGCAGCCCTGACAGGGTTGACACGCAGTATTTT
NA,TRBJ2-1,TRBV24-1,TRBD1,CATGQGWNEQFF,TGTGCCACAGGACAGGGTTGGAATGAGCAGTTCTTC
NA,TRBJ1-1,TRBV29-1,NA,CSASRRVPKPEAFF,TGCAGCGCTTCCCGACGGGTCCCCAAGCCTGAAGCTTTCTTT
NA,TRBJ1-2,TRBV29-1,TRBD1,CSAYIGRGQENYGYTF,TGCAGCGCCTATATTGGCAGGGGGCAAGAAAACTATGGCTACACCTTC
NA,TRBJ2-3,TRBV19,NA,CASRGVGTDTQYF,TGTGCCAGTAGAGGGGTGGGCACAGATACGCAGTATTTT
NA,TRBJ1-1,TRBV6-5,TRBD1,CATRQGVNTEAFF,TGTGCCACTAGACAGGGAGTGAACACTGAAGCTTTCTTT
NA,TRBJ1-6,TRBV5-4,TRBD1,CASSYETGRNSPLHF,TGTGCCAGCAGCTACGAGACAGGGAGGAATTCACCCCTCCACTTT
once,TRBJ1-3,TRBV7-8,NA,CASSPRRGGGRNTIYF,TGTGCCAGCAGTCCCAGGCGGGGGGGCGGGCGAAACACCATATATTTT
once,TRBJ1-4,TRBV28,TRBD1,CASSPFRGTGNEKLFF,TGTGCCAGCAGTCCTTTTCGCGGGACAGGGAATGAAAAACTGTTTTTT
NA,TRBJ2-4,TRBV19,TRBD1,CASSTRQGNIQYF,TGTGCCAGTAGTACTCGACAGGGGAACATTCAGTACTTC
NA,TRBJ2-1,TRBV18,NA,CASSPAHPQNEQFF,TGTGCCAGCTCACCTGCGCACCCCCAAAATGAGCAGTTCTTC
NA,TRBJ2-2,TRBV5-6,TRBD1,CASSLTGVRTGELFF,TGTGCCAGCAGCCTTACAGGGGTGAGGACCGGGGAGCTGTTTTTT
NA,TRBJ1-4,TRBV19,TRBD1,CASGRQTGETNEKLFF,TGTGCCAGCGGACGTCAAACAGGGGAAACTAATGAAAAACTGTTTTTT
NA,TRBJ2-3,TRBV19,NA,CASSMESDTSTDTQYF,TGTGCCAGTAGTATGGAGAGCGATACTAGCACAGATACGCAGTATTTT
NA,TRBJ1-1,TRBV15,NA,CATSENGQNTEAFF,TGTGCCACCAGCGAGAACGGACAGAACACTGAAGCTTTCTTT
once,TRBJ2-1,TRBV4-2,NA,CASSQGAYNEQFF,TGTGCCAGCAGCCAAGGCGCGTACAATGAGCAGTTCTTC
NA,TRBJ1-1,TRBV5-6,NA,CASSARPGGNTEAFF,TGTGCCAGCAGCGCCCGCCCGGGAGGGAACACTGAAGCTTTCTTT
NA,TRBJ1-1,TRBV3-1/TRBV3-2,TRBD1,CASSRNRGEAFF,TGTGCCAGCAGCCGAAACAGGGGAGAAGCTTTCTTT
once,TRBJ1-4,TRBV6-5,NA,CASSYSPPSGSEKLFF,TGTGCCAGCAGTTACTCCCCCCCTTCAGGATCCGAAAAACTGTTTTTT
NA,TRBJ2-1,TRBV14,TRBD1,CASRRQGAGEQFF,TGTGCCAGCAGGAGGCAGGGGGCTGGTGAGCAGTTCTTC
NA,TRBJ2-1,TRBV19,TRBD1,CASSLPGGYNEQFF,TGTGCCAGTAGTCTGCCAGGGGGCTACAATGAGCAGTTCTTC
NA,TRBJ2-3,TRBV24-1,TRBD1,CATSVTQGASDTQYF,TGTGCCACCAGTGTCACACAGGGGGCGAGTGATACGCAGTATTTT